A selection of T cell receptor beta chains follows, all from one sample in a study of beta chain features in type 1 diabetes. Sequenced by immunoSEQ multiplex PCR; TCRdb stores in-frame clones only, minus some. The sample has about 270,000 clones, more than 13% seen once; the top ten hold 0.017%. Specimen: naive CD4+ T cells from blood. The source of these receptors is a man aged 25-45 years with type 1 diabetes. Both conserved end residues are part of each CDR3. The D gene is left open where the match is weak. Some rows have no size entry. The others give once, few or many, or a class for an expanded clone.

J | V | D | size | DNA | CDR3
TRBJ2-7 | TRBV4-3 | TRBD1 | - | TGCGCCAGCAGCCCAGCCGGGACAGGGGGCTACGAGCAGTACTTC | CASSPAGTGGYEQYF
TRBJ2-4 | TRBV5-4 | - | - | TGTGCCAGCAGCGAAGGGGGGGGCAAAAACATTCAGTACTTC | CASSEGGGKNIQYF
TRBJ2-1 | TRBV13 | TRBD2 | few | TGTGCCAGCAGCCTCGGGACTAGTGGGCATGAGCAGTTCTTC | CASSLGTSGHEQFF
TRBJ1-2 | TRBV30 | TRBD1 | - | TGTGCCTGGAGTGTACTTGGACAGGGGGCTGGCTACACCTTC | CAWSVLGQGAGYTF
TRBJ2-4 | TRBV11-2 | - | - | TGTGCCAGCAGCTTAGATCGGCCGACTGCAGACATTCAGTACTTC | CASSLDRPTADIQYF
TRBJ2-5 | TRBV6-5 | TRBD2 | few | TGTGCCAGCAGTCGGACTAGCACAAGGGAGACCCAGTACTTC | CASSRTSTRETQYF
TRBJ1-1 | TRBV14 | - | - | TGTGCCAGCAGCCACACGGGGACTGAAGCTTTCTTT | CASSHTGTEAFF
TRBJ2-1 | TRBV15 | - | few | TGTGCCACCAGCAGAGCTAACCCGGGAGACAGTTACAATGAGCAGTTCTTC | CATSRANPGDSYNEQFF
TRBJ2-1 | TRBV5-4 | TRBD2 | - | TGTGCCAGCAGCTTGGTAGCGGGCCAGAGGTTCTTC | CASSLVAGQRFF
TRBJ2-3 | TRBV5-6 | - | - | TGTGCCAGCAAAATCGGAGATACGCAGTATTTT | CASKIGDTQYF
TRBJ2-7 | TRBV4-2 | TRBD1 | - | TGTGCCAGCAGCCAAGGTCGACAGGGCGGCCACGAGCAGTACTTC | CASSQGRQGGHEQYF
TRBJ1-1 | TRBV19 | - | few | TGTGCCAGTAGTATAGACAGGGCACCTGAAGCTTTCTTT | CASSIDRAPEAFF
TRBJ2-1 | TRBV6-1 | TRBD2 | - | TGTGCCAGCAGTGACGGACTAGCGGGAGGATCGGGCAATGAGCAGTTCTTC | CASSDGLAGGSGNEQFF
TRBJ2-3 | TRBV5-4 | - | few | TGTGCCAGCAGCTTCGGGACTAGCACAGATACGCAGTATTTT | CASSFGTSTDTQYF
TRBJ1-2 | TRBV5-4 | TRBD1 | - | TGTGCCAGCAGCTTGGTTGACAGGGAAAACTATGGCTACACCTTC | CASSLVDRENYGYTF
TRBJ2-7 | TRBV7-9 | TRBD2 | - | TGTGCCAGCAGCCCGCCGGCGGGAGGGGAATACGAGCAGTACTTC | CASSPPAGGEYEQYF
TRBJ1-2 | TRBV19 | TRBD1 | - | TGTGCCAGTTCGGACAGGGAGAACTATGGCTACACCTTC | CASSDRENYGYTF
TRBJ1-1 | TRBV30 | - | - | TGTGCCTGGAGACCTTATGGTGGGCTTAACACTGAAGCTTTCTTT | CAWRPYGGLNTEAFF
TRBJ1-1 | TRBV6-1 | - | - | TGTGCCAGCAGTGACCCAGGGAATAGCCTCACTGAAGCTTTCTTT | CASSDPGNSLTEAFF
TRBJ2-7 | TRBV5-1 | TRBD2 | - | TGCGCCAGCAGCTTGTTTAGAAGCGGGAGCATCAACGAGCAGTACTTC | CASSLFRSGSINEQYF
TRBJ1-1 | TRBV29-1 | TRBD1 | few | TGCAGCGCCGGGGGCCCAGGGGGCGAAAGGGACACTGAAGCTTTCTTT | CSAGGPGGERDTEAFF
TRBJ2-2 | TRBV19 | - | few | TGTGCCAGTAGTACTTACACCGGGGAGCTGTTTTTT | CASSTYTGELFF
TRBJ2-1 | TRBV4-2 | TRBD2 | few | TGTGCCAGCAGCCAAGTGTCGTTGCGGGAGACCTACAATGAGCAGTTCTTC | CASSQVSLRETYNEQFF
TRBJ2-1 | TRBV27 | TRBD2 | once | TGTGCCAGCAGTGCGGGGGAACTAGCGGGAGGTGAGCAGTTCTTC | CASSAGELAGGEQFF
TRBJ2-3 | TRBV7-2 | - | few | TGTGCCAGCGGACTCCGCGGTGTCGCAGATACGCAGTATTTT | CASGLRGVADTQYF
TRBJ1-5 | TRBV7-9 | - | few | TGTGCCAGCAGCTTGTCGGGGGGTCAGCCCCAGCATTTT | CASSLSGGQPQHF
TRBJ1-1 | TRBV9 | - | few | TGTGCCAGCAGCGTTCTCCCAGTCACGAACACTGAAGCTTTCTTT | CASSVLPVTNTEAFF
TRBJ2-3 | TRBV4-3 | TRBD2 | - | TGCGCCAGCAGCCAAGAAAGTGGACTAGCGAGGGATACGCAGTATTTT | CASSQESGLARDTQYF
TRBJ2-7 | TRBV4-2 | TRBD1 | few | TGTGCCAGCAGCCAATATATACCCACACCGGGACAGCGCTCCTACGAGCAGTACTTC | CASSQYIPTPGQRSYEQYF
TRBJ2-7 | TRBV5-5 | - | - | TGTGCCAGCAGCACCCAGGGGCGTACCGAGCAGTACTTC | CASSTQGRTEQYF
TRBJ2-4 | TRBV19 | - | few | TGTGCCAGTAGTATAGGACAACAGTCAGCCAAAAACATTCAGTACTTC | CASSIGQQSAKNIQYF
TRBJ2-1 | TRBV7-8 | - | - | TGTGCCAGCAGCTTAACGGGATTAGATGAGCAGTTCTTC | CASSLTGLDEQFF
TRBJ2-5 | TRBV6-6 | TRBD1 | - | TGTGCCAGCAGTTATGGACAGGGCGGCGAGACCCAGTACTTC | CASSYGQGGETQYF
TRBJ1-5 | TRBV2 | - | - | TGTGCCAGCAGTGAAGCGCAGGGCTCCCCCTCGACTCATTTT | CASSEAQGSPSTHF
TRBJ1-2 | TRBV25-1 | - | few | TGTGCCAGCAGTCGCACCCTAGGGGGAGCCTGGCATGGCTACACCTTC | CASSRTLGGAWHGYTF
TRBJ2-2 | TRBV2 | TRBD1 | - | TGTGCCGGAGGGACAGGGGGTTATACCGGGGAGCTGTTTTTT | CAGGTGGYTGELFF
TRBJ1-1 | TRBV5-6 | - | - | TGTGCCAGCAGCTTGCGCACTGAAGCTTTCTTT | CASSLRTEAFF
TRBJ2-2 | TRBV2 | TRBD1 | - | TGTGCCAGCAGTGACTACAGGGGGTCAGGGGAGCTGTTTTTT | CASSDYRGSGELFF
TRBJ2-5 | TRBV27 | TRBD2 | - | TGTGCCAGCAGTTTCGGCCTAGCGGGAGCTCGGGAGACCCAGTACTTC | CASSFGLAGARETQYF
TRBJ1-1 | TRBV5-1 | TRBD1 | - | TGCGCCAGCAGCCAGGACAGGGTAAACACTGAAGCTTTCTTT | CASSQDRVNTEAFF
TRBJ2-1 | TRBV9 | TRBD2 | few | TGTGCCAGCAGCGTAGGAGCGGGATTGGGTTATGAGCAGTTCTTC | CASSVGAGLGYEQFF
TRBJ2-1 | TRBV9 | - | few | TGTGCCAGCAGCGTATCGCTGGAGAATGAGCAGTTCTTC | CASSVSLENEQFF
TRBJ2-3 | TRBV7-3 | TRBD2 | - | TGTGCCAGCAGCTCTACTAGCGGGAAAACAGATACGCAGTATTTT | CASSSTSGKTDTQYF
TRBJ2-7 | TRBV6-5 | TRBD1 | - | TGTGCCAGCAGTTACTCCCGGACAGGCTACGAGCAGTACTTC | CASSYSRTGYEQYF
TRBJ2-7 | TRBV7-2 | TRBD2 | few | TGTGCCAGCAGCAAACAGACTAGCGGGAACTACGAGCAGTACTTC | CASSKQTSGNYEQYF
TRBJ1-4 | TRBV15 | - | - | TGTGCCACCAGCAGAGCCCAGGGGGAAAAACTGTTTTTT | CATSRAQGEKLFF
TRBJ1-5 | TRBV6-5 | - | few | TGTGCCAGCAGCGCAGGGGATCGGTATCAGCCCCAGCATTTT | CASSAGDRYQPQHF
TRBJ2-3 | TRBV2 | - | - | TGTGCCAGCCGACTCGATTTGGATACGCAGTATTTT | CASRLDLDTQYF
TRBJ1-2 | TRBV10-3 | - | few | TGTGCCATCAGTCTCCAGGCACTCAACTATGGCTACACCTTC | CAISLQALNYGYTF
TRBJ2-2 | TRBV18 | TRBD2 | few | TGTGCCAGCTCACCACCACCTAGCGGGAACGGGGAGCTGTTTTTT | CASSPPPSGNGELFF
TRBJ1-5 | TRBV2 | - | few | TGTGCCAGCAGTACACAGGGTCCGAGCAATCAGCCCCAGCATTTT | CASSTQGPSNQPQHF
TRBJ2-7 | TRBV30 | - | few | TGTGCCTGGAGTAGGCAAGCGGCCGCCTACGAGCAGTACTTC | CAWSRQAAAYEQYF